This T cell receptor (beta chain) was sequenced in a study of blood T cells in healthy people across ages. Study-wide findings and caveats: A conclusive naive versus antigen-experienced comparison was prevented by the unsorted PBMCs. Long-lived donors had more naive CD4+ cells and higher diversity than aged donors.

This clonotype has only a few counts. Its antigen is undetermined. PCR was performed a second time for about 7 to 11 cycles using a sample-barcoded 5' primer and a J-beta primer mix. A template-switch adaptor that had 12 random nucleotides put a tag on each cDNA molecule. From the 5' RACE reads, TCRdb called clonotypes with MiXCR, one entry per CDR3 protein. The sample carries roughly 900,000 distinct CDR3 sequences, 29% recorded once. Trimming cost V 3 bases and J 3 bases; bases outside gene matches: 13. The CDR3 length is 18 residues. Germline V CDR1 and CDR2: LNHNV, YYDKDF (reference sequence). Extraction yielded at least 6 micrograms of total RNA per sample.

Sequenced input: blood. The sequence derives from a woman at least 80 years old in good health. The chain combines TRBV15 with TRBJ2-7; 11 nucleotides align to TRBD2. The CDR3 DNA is TGTGCCACCAGCAGCTTTTACATTCTAGCGGGGGGTGGCTACGAGCAGTACTTC. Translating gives CATSSFYILAGGGYEQYF.